This record covers a single T cell receptor (beta chain). What it binds is not known. Likely a read error: the CDR3 ends without its conserved phenylalanine or tryptophan. Amplified TCR beta CDR3 regions derived from RNA transcripts. The HTBI primer set was used in a first-round RT-PCR of the TCR CDR3. TCRdb re-called the multiplex PCR reads through MiXCR, storing one row per CDR3 protein. The sample holds roughly 200,000 distinct CDR3 sequences, 15% to 20% seen once. The entry originates in a study of T cells in Graves' hyperthyroidism and ophthalmopathy. About the study: Prior to any treatment, at the point of initial diagnosis, peripheral blood was collected. Findings and caveats of the study: Stable hyperthyroidism was separated from ophthalmopathy by a model based on 13 V-J features. Expanded thyroid clonotypes (above 0.001) were mostly also found in blood.

V dropped 3 bases and J dropped 4 bases, with 9 bases sitting between them. Per the germline V gene, CDR1 is SQVTM and CDR2 is ANQGSEA. The CDR3 sequence is 12 residues long. The clonotype comes from a man aged 35 to 55 with Graves' hyperthyroidism. Sample: blood. This chain uses TRBV29-1 with TRBJ1-1, with D unclear. The CDR3 DNA sequence: TGCAGCGTTGACGTGACCCGCACTGAAGCTTTCCTT. Encoded protein: CSVDVTRTEAFL.